Detailed here is one T cell receptor (beta chain). Its antigen is currently unknown. The naive CD8 population came from CD45RO-negative cells selected for CCR7, without terminally differentiated effector memory CD45RA+ cells. Roughly 30,000 T cell genomes (approximately 190 ng DNA) went into each sorted-subset replicate. This table comes from immunoSEQ multiplex PCR, and its TCRdb copy is limited to in-frame clones, with some not included. The table shows about 820,000 clones, with 90% to 95% occurring only once. The V end was cut by 7 bases, the J end by 4 bases, with 14 bases between. Looked up from germline, CDR1 is SNHLY and CDR2 is FYNNEI. CDR3 size: 13 residues. The data stem from a study of shared clonotypes between healthy human individuals. The study's findings and limits: Large depth notwithstanding, sorted-subset sequencing proved incomplete by rarefaction. Richness estimates generally favored naive over memory subsets. Shared across a handful of donors were roughly 5.3% of the naive CD4 clonotypes.

This receptor was obtained from a young man in good health. This sequence joins TRBV2 and TRBJ2-7; D might be TRBD2 (5 bases). The material sequenced was naive CD8+ T cells sorted from blood. As DNA, the CDR3 is TGTGCCAGCATGGCGGGTTTCGATTACGAGCAGTACTTC. It specifies CASMAGFDYEQYF.